This TCR beta chain was observed in a study of T cells in Graves' hyperthyroidism and ophthalmopathy. The TCR beta CDR3 regions underwent amplification using RNA transcripts as the source. The primer set for the first-round RT-PCR of the TCR CDR3 was HTBI. From the multiplex PCR reads, TCRdb called clonotypes with MiXCR, one entry per CDR3 protein. The table includes about 59,000 distinct CDR3 sequences, around 53% detected once. General observations from the study: The majority of expanded thyroid clonotypes above 0.001 also appeared in blood.

The table lists this clonotype with many counts. What it recognizes is unknown. With duration under 3 months, ophthalmopathy was active: Clinical Activity Score at least 3, NOSPECS at least 4. The germline CDR1 and CDR2 sequences are DFQATT and SNEGSKA (reference sequence). V shed 0 bases and J shed 5 bases, with 17 bases lying between them. The CDR3 extends over 16 amino acids. This chain connects TRBV20-1 to TRBJ2-1, with a possible D match to TRBD2 (6 bases). The sequencing sample was made of blood. This sequence originates from an older woman with Graves' ophthalmopathy. CDR3 amino acids: CSARDLRRGDHNEQFF. The CDR3 coding sequence is TGCAGTGCTAGAGATCTTCGGAGGGGAGACCACAATGAGCAGTTCTTC.